This T cell receptor (beta chain) stems from a study of blood T cell repertoires in COVID-19. Study as a whole: PBMCs, B-cell-depleted T cells, or T cells provided the cDNA or gDNA that made up the material.

In the original workflow: The authors estimated nucleated cell counts from reference gene primer amplification. Clones were read by immunoSEQ multiplex PCR, and TCRdb kept only the in-frame ones, dropping some. V and J calls and clone size follow that table, whereas D and trimming were derived from the DNA. The sample records around 290,000 clones, approximately 90% being singletons. From germline, CDR1 is MDHEN and CDR2 SYDVKM. This CDR3 is built from 19 residues. J gave up 0 bases and V 6 bases, and 20 bases lay outside the gene matches. The chain combines TRBV28 with TRBJ2-7; TRBD1 agrees at 7 bases. Sequenced material: peripheral blood. The receptor's source is a woman in her twenties or thirties with COVID-19, enrolled during active disease. Here the CDR3 reads CASSVLIHLDRASSYEQYF. CDR3 DNA: TGTGCCAGCAGCGTGCTAATCCATTTAGACAGGGCTAGCTCCTACGAGCAGTACTTC.